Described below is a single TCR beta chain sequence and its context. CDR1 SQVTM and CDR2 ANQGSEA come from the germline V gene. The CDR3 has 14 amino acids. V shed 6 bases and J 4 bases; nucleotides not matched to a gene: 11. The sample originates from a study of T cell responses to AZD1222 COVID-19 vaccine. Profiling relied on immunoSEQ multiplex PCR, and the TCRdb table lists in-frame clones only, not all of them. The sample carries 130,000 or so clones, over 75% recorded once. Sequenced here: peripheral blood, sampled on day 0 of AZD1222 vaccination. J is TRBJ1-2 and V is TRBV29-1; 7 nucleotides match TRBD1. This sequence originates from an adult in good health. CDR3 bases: TGCAGCGTCTCCGGACAGGCCTTTTTCTATGGCTACACCTTC. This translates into CSVSGQAFFYGYTF. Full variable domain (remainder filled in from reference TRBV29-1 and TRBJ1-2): SAVISQKPSRDICQRGTSLTIQCQVDSQVTMMFWYRQQPGQSLTLIATANQGSEATYESGFVIDKFPISRPNLTFSTLTVSNMSPEDSSIYLCSVSGQAFFYGYTFGSGTRLTVV.